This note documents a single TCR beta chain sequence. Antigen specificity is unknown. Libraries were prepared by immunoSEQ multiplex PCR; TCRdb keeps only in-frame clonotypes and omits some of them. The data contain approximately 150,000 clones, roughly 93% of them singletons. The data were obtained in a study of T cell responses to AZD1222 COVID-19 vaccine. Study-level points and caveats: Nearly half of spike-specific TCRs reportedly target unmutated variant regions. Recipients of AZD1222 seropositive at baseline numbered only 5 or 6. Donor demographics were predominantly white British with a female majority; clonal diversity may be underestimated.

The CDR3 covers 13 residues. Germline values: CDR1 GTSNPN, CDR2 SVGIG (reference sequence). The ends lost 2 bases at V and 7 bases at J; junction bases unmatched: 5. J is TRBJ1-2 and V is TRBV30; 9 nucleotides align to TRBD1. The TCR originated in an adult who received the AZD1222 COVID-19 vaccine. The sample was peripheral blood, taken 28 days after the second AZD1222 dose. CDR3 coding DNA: TGTGCCTGGAGTACAGGGGGCGGGCGTGGCTACACCTTC. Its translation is CAWSTGGGRGYTF.